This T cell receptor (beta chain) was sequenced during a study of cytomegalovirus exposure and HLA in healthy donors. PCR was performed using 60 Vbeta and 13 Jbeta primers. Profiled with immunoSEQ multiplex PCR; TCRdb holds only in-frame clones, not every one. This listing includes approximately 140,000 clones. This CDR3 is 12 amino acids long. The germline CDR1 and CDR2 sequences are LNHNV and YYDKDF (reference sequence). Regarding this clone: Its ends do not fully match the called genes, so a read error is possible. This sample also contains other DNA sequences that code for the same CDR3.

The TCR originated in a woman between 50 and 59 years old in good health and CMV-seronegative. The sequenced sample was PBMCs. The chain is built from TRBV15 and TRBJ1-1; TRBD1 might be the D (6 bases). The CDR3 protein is CATSRPDSEAFF. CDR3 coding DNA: TGTGCCACCAGCAGACCGGACAGTGAAGCTTTCTTC.